Following are 9 T cell receptor beta chains from one sample sequenced in a study of T cells in Graves' hyperthyroidism and ophthalmopathy. TCR beta CDR3 sequences were amplified from RNA transcripts. During a first-round RT-PCR of the TCR CDR3, the HTBI primer set was used. TCRdb reanalysed the multiplex PCR reads using MiXCR and keeps one entry per CDR3 protein. This table holds hundreds of thousands of distinct CDR3 sequences, 20% to 25% found once. Sequences were obtained from blood. Receptors were obtained from a man in his forties or fifties with Graves' hyperthyroidism.

This clonotype has just a few counts. This chain links TRBV14 with TRBJ2-2; 9 positions agree with TRBD2. The CDR3 has 15 amino acids. The V gene end was trimmed by 0 bases and the J gene end by 7 bases; junction bases not matched to a gene: 3. Germline V gene lookup returns CDR1 SGHDN and CDR2 FVKESK. The DNA for the CDR3 is TGTGCCAGCAGCCAAGAGGGACTAGCCGGCGGGGAGCTGTTTTTT. The encoded protein is CASSQEGLAGGELFF.

The rearrangement joins TRBV3-1 to TRBJ2-7; D is possibly TRBD2 (6 bases). This CDR3 has 16 residues. V lost 0 bases and J lost 0, with 12 bases in between. Per germline, CDR1 LGHDT and CDR2 YNNKEL (reference sequence). Here the CDR3 reads CASSQERGIGSYEQYF. CDR3 DNA: TGTGCCAGCAGCCAAGAACGGGGGATCGGCTCCTACGAGCAGTACTTC.

This clonotype showed up just a few times. The chain combines TRBV5-1 with TRBJ2-7, with no clear D. Germline CDR1 is SGHRS and CDR2 is YFSETQ. Trimming took 0 bases from V and 5 from J, leaving 12 bases between them. This CDR3 spans 14 amino acids. CDR3 DNA sequence: TGCGCCAGCAGCTTGGAAAGCAGGATTAACGAGCAGTACTTC. Its protein product is CASSLESRINEQYF.

The sample holds a few counts of this clonotype. CDR3 sequence (DNA): TGTGCCAGCAGCCGAGGGGGGACTAGCGGGACCTACGAGCAGTACTTC. This sequence encodes CASSRGGTSGTYEQYF. The chain is built from TRBV9 and TRBJ2-7, with 13 bases fitting TRBD2. This CDR3 is built from 16 residues. Per germline, CDR1 SGDLS and CDR2 YYNGEE. Unmatched junction bases numbered 6, after V lost 4 bases and J lost 2 bases.

The gene calls are TRBV7-3 and TRBJ1-2, with a weak D call TRBD1 (5 bases). Germline V gene lookup returns CDR1 SGHTA and CDR2 FQGTGA. CDR3 length equals 15 residues. V shed 2 bases and J shed 4 bases, with 14 bases lying between them. CDR3 nucleotide sequence: TGTGCCAGCAGCTTAGGGTTGGGGCCCGGCTATGGCTACACCTTC. Amino acid sequence: CASSLGLGPGYGYTF.

This clonotype has more than one count but fewer than ten. The gene calls are TRBV4-1 and TRBJ2-1; D unresolved. CDR3 size: 15 residues. V lost 3 bases and J 5 bases, leaving 14 bases between the germline ends. Germline assignment: CDR1 MGHRA and CDR2 YSYEKL. The CDR3 coding sequence is TGCGCCAGCAGCCAGGCTCTGTCCCTTGACAATGAGCAGTTCTTC. It is translated as CASSQALSLDNEQFF.

V usage is TRBV6-2 or TRBV6-3 and J usage is TRBJ2-6, with D perhaps TRBD2 (5 bases). V was cut by 10 bases and J by 4 bases, with 14 bases left in between. Germline values: CDR1 MNHEY, CDR2 SVGEGT. The CDR3 extends over 14 amino acids. The CDR3 DNA reads TGTGCCACCCTCCTTGAGGGAGGGGCCAACGTCCTGACTTTC. Its translation: CATLLEGGANVLTF.

To note about this clonotype: Since a much larger clone is just one base distant, this may be a read error. The rearrangement uses TRBV7-7 and TRBJ2-5, with D possibly being TRBD2 (6 bases). Germline V gene sequence: CDR1 SSHAT, CDR2 FNYEAQ (reference sequence). CDR3 length: 15 amino acids. The CDR3 nucleotides read TGTGCTAGCAGCCTAGGCCCAGTGGGAGGAGAGGCCCAGTACTTC. Translated: CASSLGPVGGEAQYF.

This clonotype has only a few counts. J is TRBJ2-3 and V is TRBV28; 14 bases line up with TRBD2. With V trimmed by 6 bases and J by 3 bases, 11 bases remained unmatched. This CDR3 has 18 amino acids. The germline V gene encodes CDR1 MDHEN and CDR2 SYDVKM. The CDR3 coding sequence is TGTGCCAGCAGCCCGACTAGCGGGAGGGCCAAAGGTACAGATACGCAGTATTTT. The encoded protein is CASSPTSGRAKGTDTQYF.